This TCR beta chain was retrieved from a study of blood T cell repertoires in COVID-19. Original data processing: From reference gene primer amplification, estimates of nucleated cell counts were derived. TCRdb's table, derived via immunoSEQ multiplex PCR, lists solely in-frame clones and lacks some. V and J calls and clone size are as listed in that table; D and trimming were resolved from the DNA. Of around 250,000 clones listed, approximately 83% are singletons. Adults between about 18 and 95 years of age took part from under 25 US areas. Trimming removed 5 bases from V and 4 bases from J; junction bases left unmatched: 7. Germline lookup yields CDR1 SGHVS and CDR2 FQNEAQ. This CDR3 has 14 residues.

The chain links TRBV7-8 to TRBJ1-2; 7 bases are a match to TRBD1. The sample taken for sequencing was PBMCs or T cells enriched from blood (not recorded which). This clonotype was sampled from a woman aged 45-65 years who had recovered from COVID-19. The CDR3 nucleotides are TGTGCCAGCAGCCGAAGGGACAGATCCTATGGCTACACCTTC. This encodes CASSRRDRSYGYTF.